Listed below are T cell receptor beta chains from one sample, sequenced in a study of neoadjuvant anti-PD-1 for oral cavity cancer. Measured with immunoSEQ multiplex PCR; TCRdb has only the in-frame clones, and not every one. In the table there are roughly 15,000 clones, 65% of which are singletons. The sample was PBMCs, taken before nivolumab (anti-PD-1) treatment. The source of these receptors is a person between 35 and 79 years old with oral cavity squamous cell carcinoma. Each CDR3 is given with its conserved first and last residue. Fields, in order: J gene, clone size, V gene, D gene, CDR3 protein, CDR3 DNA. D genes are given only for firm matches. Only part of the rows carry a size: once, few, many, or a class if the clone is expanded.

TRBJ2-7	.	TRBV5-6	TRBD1	CASSQPGTGRSEQYF	TGTGCCAGCAGCCAGCCCGGGACAGGGCGAAGTGAGCAGTACTTC
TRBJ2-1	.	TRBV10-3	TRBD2	CAITGTSGSSYNEQFF	TGTGCCATCACCGGGACTAGCGGGAGCTCCTACAATGAGCAGTTCTTC
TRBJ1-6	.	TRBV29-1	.	CSALDNYNSPLHF	TGCAGCGCCCTGGACAACTATAATTCACCCCTCCACTTT
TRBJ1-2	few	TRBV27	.	CASRPQGGYGYTF	TGTGCCAGCAGGCCACAGGGAGGCTATGGCTACACCTTC
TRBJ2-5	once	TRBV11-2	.	CASSFGQNNGETQYF	TGTGCCAGCAGCTTTGGGCAGAATAACGGAGAGACCCAGTACTTC
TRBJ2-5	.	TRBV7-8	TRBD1	CASSQDRGLGETQYF	TGTGCCAGCAGCCAGGACAGGGGGCTGGGAGAGACCCAGTACTTC
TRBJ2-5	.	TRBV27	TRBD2	CASSPLAGEMETQYF	TGTGCCAGCAGTCCACTAGCGGGAGAGATGGAGACCCAGTACTTC
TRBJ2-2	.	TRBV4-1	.	CASSQGGPGELFF	TGCGCCAGCAGCCAAGGGGGACCCGGGGAGCTGTTTTTT
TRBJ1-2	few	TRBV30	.	CAWRMGSGHFFYGYTF	TGTGCCTGGAGGATGGGATCCGGGCATTTTTTTTATGGCTACACCTTC
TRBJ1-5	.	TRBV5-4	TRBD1	CASSPGGSGQPQHF	TGTGCCAGCAGCCCAGGGGGGTCCGGTCAGCCCCAGCATTTT
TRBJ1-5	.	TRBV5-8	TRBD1	CASSPRGAGNQPQHF	TGTGCCAGCAGCCCCAGGGGGGCCGGCAATCAGCCCCAGCATTTT
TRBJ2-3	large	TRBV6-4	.	CASSEEAGSSTDTQYF	TGTGCCAGCAGTGAAGAGGCGGGCTCTAGCACAGATACGCAGTATTTT
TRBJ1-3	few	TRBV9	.	CASSVAGPGNTIYF	TGTGCCAGCAGCGTAGCGGGGCCTGGAAACACCATATATTTT
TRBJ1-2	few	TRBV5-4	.	CASSLVGGAVYGYTF	TGTGCCAGCAGCTTGGTGGGGGGCGCCGTCTATGGCTACACCTTC
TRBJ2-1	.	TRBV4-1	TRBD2	CASSPFGLAKQFF	TGCGCCAGCAGCCCATTTGGACTAGCGAAGCAGTTCTTC
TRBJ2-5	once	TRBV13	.	CASSIAWLQETQYF	TGTGCCAGCAGTATCGCCTGGCTCCAAGAGACCCAGTACTTC
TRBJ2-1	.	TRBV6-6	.	CASIGSPLNGEQFF	TGTGCCAGCATAGGGTCCCCACTCAACGGTGAGCAGTTCTTC
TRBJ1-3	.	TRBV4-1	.	CASSQLAGTGNTIYF	TGCGCCAGCAGCCAACTAGCAGGGACTGGAAACACCATATATTTT
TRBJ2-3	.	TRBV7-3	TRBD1	CASSLMGTGRTDTQYF	TGTGCCAGCAGCTTAATGGGGACAGGGAGGACAGATACGCAGTATTTT
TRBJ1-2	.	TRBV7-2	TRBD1	CASSFDRGHSYGYTF	TGTGCCAGCAGCTTCGACAGGGGGCATAGCTATGGCTACACCTTC
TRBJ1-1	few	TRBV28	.	CASSLAAGVNAFF	TGTGCCAGCAGTTTAGCCGCCGGGGTTAACGCTTTCTTT
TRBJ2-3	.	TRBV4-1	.	CASSQGMTPTTDTQYF	TGCGCCAGCAGCCAGGGGATGACACCGACGACAGATACGCAGTATTTT
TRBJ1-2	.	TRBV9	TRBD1	CASSFGQASYGYTF	TGTGCCAGCAGCTTTGGACAGGCGAGCTATGGCTACACCTTC
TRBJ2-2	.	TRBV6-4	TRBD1	CASSDSGQGTGPPGELFF	TGTGCCAGCAGTGACTCAGGACAGGGGACAGGCCCCCCCGGGGAGCTGTTTTTT
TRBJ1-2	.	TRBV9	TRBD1	CASSRDSGLSGYTF	TGTGCCAGCAGTCGGGACAGCGGCCTCAGCGGCTACACCTTC
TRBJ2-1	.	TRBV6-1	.	CASTEGPAYNEQFF	TGTGCCAGCACTGAAGGTCCAGCCTACAATGAGCAGTTCTTC
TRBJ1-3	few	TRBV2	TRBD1	CASSDRAGTGNTIYF	TGTGCCAGCAGCGACAGGGCCGGCACGGGAAACACCATATATTTT
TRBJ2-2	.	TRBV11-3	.	CASSSVGGTGELFF	TGTGCCAGCAGCTCCGTCGGGGGCACCGGGGAGCTGTTTTTT
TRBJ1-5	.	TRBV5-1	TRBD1	CASSLNPGQVFHQPQHF	TGCGCCAGCAGCTTGAACCCGGGACAGGTCTTCCATCAGCCCCAGCATTTT
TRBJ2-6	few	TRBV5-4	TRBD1	CASSRTGTGANVLTF	TGTGCCAGCAGCAGGACAGGGACTGGGGCCAACGTCCTGACTTTC
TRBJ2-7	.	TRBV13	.	CASSRKYQGSYEQYF	TGTGCCAGCAGCAGAAAATATCAAGGGTCCTACGAGCAGTACTTC
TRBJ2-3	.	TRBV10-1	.	CASSGQPGADTQYF	TGCGCCAGCAGTGGGCAACCGGGGGCAGATACGCAGTATTTT
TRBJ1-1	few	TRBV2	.	CASSEWGEGTEAFF	TGTGCCAGCAGTGAATGGGGAGAGGGCACTGAAGCTTTCTTT
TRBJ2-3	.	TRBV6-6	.	CASRSGATDTQYF	TGTGCCAGCAGGTCCGGCGCGACAGATACGCAGTATTTT
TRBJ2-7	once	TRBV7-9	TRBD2	CASSSSGSYEQYF	TGTGCCAGCAGCAGTAGCGGGAGCTACGAGCAGTACTTC
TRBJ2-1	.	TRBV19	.	CASSIGAGVIYNEQFF	TGTGCCAGTAGTATCGGGGCAGGGGTGATCTACAATGAGCAGTTCTTC
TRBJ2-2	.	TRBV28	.	CASSWPLGGTGELFF	TGTGCCAGCAGTTGGCCCCTCGGGGGCACCGGGGAGCTGTTTTTT
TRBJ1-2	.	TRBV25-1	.	CASSEGGGNYGYTF	TGTGCCAGCAGTGAAGGGGGCGGCAACTATGGCTACACCTTC